This T cell receptor (beta chain) appears in the sequencing data of a study of blood T cell repertoires in COVID-19. CDR3 size: 15 residues. With 4 bases clipped from V and 10 bases from J, the junction kept 12 bases outside the gene matches. Germline assignment: CDR1 SGHRS and CDR2 YFSETQ. Participants spanned ages roughly 18 to 90 years and resided in about two dozen US areas. Participants' reported clinical history set cohort assignment. Recovered Cohort 3 donors showed two negative PCRs, clearance, or symptom resolution. Sequencing was performed with immunoSEQ multiplex PCR; in TCRdb, only in-frame clones are kept and a portion is missing. The repertoire has some 380,000 clones, about 89% of them found once; the top ten carry approximately 1.3%.

This receptor was identified in a man aged 25-45 years who had recovered from COVID-19. The chain couples TRBV5-1 to TRBJ1-4; 8 bases match TRBD1. Sequencing was done on a sample of PBMCs or T cells enriched from blood (not recorded which). The CDR3 nucleotides are TGCGCCAGCAGCATCGACAGGGGCGGGGTAGGAAAACTGTTTTTT. Amino acids: CASSIDRGGVGKLFF.